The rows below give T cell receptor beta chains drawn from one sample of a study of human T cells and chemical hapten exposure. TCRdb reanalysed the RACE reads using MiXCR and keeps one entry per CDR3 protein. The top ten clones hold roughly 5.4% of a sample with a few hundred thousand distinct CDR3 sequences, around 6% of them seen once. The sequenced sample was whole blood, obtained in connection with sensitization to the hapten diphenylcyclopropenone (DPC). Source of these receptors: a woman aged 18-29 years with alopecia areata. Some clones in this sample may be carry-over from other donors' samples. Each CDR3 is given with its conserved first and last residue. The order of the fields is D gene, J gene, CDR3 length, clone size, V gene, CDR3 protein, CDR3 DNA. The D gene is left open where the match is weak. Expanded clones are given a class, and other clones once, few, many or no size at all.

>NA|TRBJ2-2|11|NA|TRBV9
CASSDVGELFF
TGTGCCAGCAGTGATGTCGGGGAGCTGTTTTTT
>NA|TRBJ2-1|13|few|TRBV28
CASSSQGRDGQFF
TGTGCCAGCAGTTCACAAGGACGGGATGGGCAGTTCTTC
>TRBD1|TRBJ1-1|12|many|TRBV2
CASSDRAVEAFF
TGTGCCAGCAGCGACAGGGCAGTTGAAGCTTTCTTT
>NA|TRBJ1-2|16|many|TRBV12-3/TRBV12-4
CASSFSPGYRNYGYTF
TGTGCCAGCAGTTTTAGTCCGGGTTATCGGAACTATGGCTACACCTTC
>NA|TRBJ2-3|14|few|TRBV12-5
CASGLSPSADTQYF
TGTGCTAGTGGTTTGAGCCCATCGGCAGATACGCAGTATTTT
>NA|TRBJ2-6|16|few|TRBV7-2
CASSARRGVGANVLTF
TGTGCCAGCAGCGCCCGTAGAGGGGTCGGGGCCAACGTCCTGACTTTC
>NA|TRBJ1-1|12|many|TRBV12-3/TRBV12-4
CASSQMNTEAFF
TGTGCCAGCAGCCAGATGAACACTGAAGCTTTCTTT
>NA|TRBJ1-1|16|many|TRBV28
CASSFGYTGLDTEAFF
TGTGCCAGCAGTTTCGGCTATACAGGGCTGGACACTGAAGCTTTCTTT
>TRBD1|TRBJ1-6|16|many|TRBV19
CASSDRVRSYNSPLHF
TGTGCCAGTAGCGACAGGGTACGCTCCTATAATTCACCCCTCCACTTT
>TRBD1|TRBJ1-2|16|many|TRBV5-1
CASRGAQQGASYGYTF
TGCGCCAGCAGAGGGGCCCAACAGGGGGCTAGCTATGGCTACACCTTC
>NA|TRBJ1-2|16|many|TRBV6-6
CASSYSTQGTNYGYTF
TGTGCCAGCAGTTACTCGACGCAGGGGACTAACTATGGCTACACCTTC
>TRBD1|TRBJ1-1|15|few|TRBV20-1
CSARDPRTGDTEAFF
TGCAGTGCTAGAGATCCTAGGACAGGGGATACTGAAGCTTTCTTT
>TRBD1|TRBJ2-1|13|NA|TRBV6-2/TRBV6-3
CASSGQGPNEQFF
TGTGCCAGCAGTGGACAGGGTCCGAATGAGCAGTTCTTC
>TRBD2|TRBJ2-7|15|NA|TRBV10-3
CAISALGGSGAEQYF
TGTGCCATCAGTGCACTCGGGGGTAGCGGGGCCGAGCAGTACTTC
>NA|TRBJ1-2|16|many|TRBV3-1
CASSQDLEGINYGYTF
TGTGCCAGCAGCCAAGATCTTGAAGGGATCAACTATGGCTACACCTTC
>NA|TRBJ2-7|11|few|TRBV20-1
CSAPATYEQYF
TGCAGTGCTCCTGCCACATACGAGCAGTACTTC
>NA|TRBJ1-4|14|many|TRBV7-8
CASTPGLRNEKLFF
TGTGCCAGCACCCCGGGACTCAGGAATGAAAAACTGTTTTTT
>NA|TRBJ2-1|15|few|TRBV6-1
CASSDITHSYNEQFF
TGTGCCAGCAGTGATATAACACACTCCTACAATGAGCAGTTCTTC
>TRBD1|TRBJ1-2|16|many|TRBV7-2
CASSLQSGGSLEGYTF
TGTGCCAGCAGCTTACAGTCAGGGGGAAGTCTTGAGGGCTACACCTTC
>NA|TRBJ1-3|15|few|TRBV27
CASRLDGSSGNTIYF
TGTGCCAGCCGATTGGATGGTAGCTCTGGAAACACCATATATTTT
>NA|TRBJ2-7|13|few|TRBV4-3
CASSQDKGYEQYF
TGCGCCAGCAGCCAAGATAAGGGGTACGAGCAGTACTTC
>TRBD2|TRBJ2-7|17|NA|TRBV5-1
CASSPSRTSGVAYEQYF
TGCGCCAGCAGCCCATCTCGGACTAGCGGGGTTGCCTACGAGCAGTACTTC
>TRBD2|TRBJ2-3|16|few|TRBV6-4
CASSPRGYGVTDTQYF
TGTGCCAGCAGTCCGCGGGGGTACGGGGTGACAGATACGCAGTATTTT
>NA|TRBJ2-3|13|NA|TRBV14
CASSRGVTDTQYF
TGTGCCAGCAGCCGGGGAGTCACAGATACGCAGTATTTT
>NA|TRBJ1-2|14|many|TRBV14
CASSQLGGYYGYTF
TGTGCCAGCAGCCAACTGGGGGGATACTATGGCTACACCTTC
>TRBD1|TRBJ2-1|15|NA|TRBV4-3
CASSQDRGQHNEQFF
TGCGCCAGCAGCCAAGATAGGGGGCAGCACAATGAGCAGTTCTTC
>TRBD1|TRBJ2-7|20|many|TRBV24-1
CATWTGLRAPTKKSSYEQYF
TGTGCCACATGGACAGGGCTTCGAGCCCCAACCAAAAAGAGCTCCTACGAGCAGTACTTC
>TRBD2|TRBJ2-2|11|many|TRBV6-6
CASDKGGIRIF
TGTGCCAGCGATAAGGGAGGGATAAGGATTTTT
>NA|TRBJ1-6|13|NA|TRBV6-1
CASTPGAHSPLHF
TGTGCCAGTACCCCAGGGGCTCATTCACCCCTCCACTTT
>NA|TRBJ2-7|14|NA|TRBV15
CATSREEVQEEQYF
TGTGCCACCAGCAGAGAGGAGGTCCAGGAGGAGCAGTACTTC
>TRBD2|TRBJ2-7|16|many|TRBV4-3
CASSQEPSGGSYEQYF
TGCGCCAGCAGCCAAGAACCTAGCGGGGGCTCCTACGAGCAGTACTTC
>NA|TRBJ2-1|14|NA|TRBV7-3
CASSLSGAYNEQFF
TGTGCCAGCAGCTTATCGGGGGCCTACAATGAGCAGTTCTTC
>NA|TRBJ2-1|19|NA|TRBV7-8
CASSLSRRPTVSSYNEQFF
TGTGCCAGCAGCTTAAGTCGTCGCCCAACAGTGAGCTCCTACAATGAGCAGTTCTTC
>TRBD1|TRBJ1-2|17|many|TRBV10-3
CAISEMVSGGFFNGYTF
TGTGCCATCAGTGAGATGGTGTCAGGGGGTTTTTTTAATGGCTACACCTTC
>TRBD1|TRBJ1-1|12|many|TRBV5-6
CASGRGPGEAFF
TGTGCCAGCGGCAGGGGGCCAGGTGAAGCTTTCTTT
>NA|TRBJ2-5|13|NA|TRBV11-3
CASSRSEAETQYF
TGTGCCAGCAGTCGCTCGGAAGCAGAGACCCAGTACTTC
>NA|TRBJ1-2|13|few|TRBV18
CASSPAGYYGYTF
TGTGCCAGCTCACCAGCGGGTTACTATGGCTACACCTTC
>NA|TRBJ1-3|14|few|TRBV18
CASSPSGFGDTIYF
TGTGCCAGCTCACCATCGGGTTTTGGAGACACCATATATTTT
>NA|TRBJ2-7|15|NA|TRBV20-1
CSASGWGRSSYEQYF
TGCAGTGCTAGCGGCTGGGGGCGAAGCTCCTACGAGCAGTACTTC